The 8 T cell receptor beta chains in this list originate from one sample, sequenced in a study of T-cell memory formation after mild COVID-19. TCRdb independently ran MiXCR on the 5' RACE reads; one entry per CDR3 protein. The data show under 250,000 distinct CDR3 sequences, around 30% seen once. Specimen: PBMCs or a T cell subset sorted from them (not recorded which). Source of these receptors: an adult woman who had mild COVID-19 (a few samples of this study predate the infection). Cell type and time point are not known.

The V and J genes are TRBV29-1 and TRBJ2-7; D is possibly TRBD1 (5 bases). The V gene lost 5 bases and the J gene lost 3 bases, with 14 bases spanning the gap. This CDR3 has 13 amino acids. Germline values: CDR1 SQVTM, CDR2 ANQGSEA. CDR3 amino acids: CSVSGLHLYEQYF. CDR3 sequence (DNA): TGCAGCGTTTCAGGGCTGCACCTCTACGAGCAGTACTTC.

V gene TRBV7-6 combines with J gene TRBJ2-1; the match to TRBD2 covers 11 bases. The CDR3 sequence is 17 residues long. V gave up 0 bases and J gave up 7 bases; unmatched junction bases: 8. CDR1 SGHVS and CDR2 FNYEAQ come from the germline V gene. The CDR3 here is CASSLAHSGGAGNEQFF. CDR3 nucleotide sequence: TGTGCCAGCAGCTTAGCGCATAGCGGGGGGGCAGGTAATGAGCAGTTCTTC.

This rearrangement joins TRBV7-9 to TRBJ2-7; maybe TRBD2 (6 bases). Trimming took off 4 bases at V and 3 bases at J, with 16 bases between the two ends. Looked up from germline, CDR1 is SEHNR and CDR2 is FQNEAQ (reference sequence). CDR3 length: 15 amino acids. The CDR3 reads CASSYRDFGHYEQYF. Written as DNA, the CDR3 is TGTGCCAGCAGCTATCGGGACTTCGGGCACTACGAGCAGTACTTC.

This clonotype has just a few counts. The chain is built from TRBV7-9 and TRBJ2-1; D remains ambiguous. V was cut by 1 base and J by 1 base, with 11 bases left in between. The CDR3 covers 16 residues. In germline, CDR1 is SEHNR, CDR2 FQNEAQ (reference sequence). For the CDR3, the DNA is TGTGCCAGCAGCTTAGGGACGGCCCCGTCCTACAATGAGCAGTTCTTC. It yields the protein CASSLGTAPSYNEQFF.

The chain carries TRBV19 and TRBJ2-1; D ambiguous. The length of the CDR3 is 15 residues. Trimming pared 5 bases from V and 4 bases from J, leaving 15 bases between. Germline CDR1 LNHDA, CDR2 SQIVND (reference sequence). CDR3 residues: CASSPRVRTYNEQFF. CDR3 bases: TGTGCCAGTAGTCCCCGTGTGCGTACTTACAATGAGCAGTTCTTC.

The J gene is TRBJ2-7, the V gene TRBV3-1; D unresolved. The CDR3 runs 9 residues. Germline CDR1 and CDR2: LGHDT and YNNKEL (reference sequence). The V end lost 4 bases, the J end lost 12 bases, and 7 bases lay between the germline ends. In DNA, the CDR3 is TGTGCCAGCAGCCCCCGCCCGTACTTC. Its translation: CASSPRPYF.

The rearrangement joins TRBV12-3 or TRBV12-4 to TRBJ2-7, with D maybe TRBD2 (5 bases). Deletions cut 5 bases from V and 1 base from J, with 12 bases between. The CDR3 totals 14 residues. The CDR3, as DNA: TGTGCCAGCAGTCGGACTTTCCCTTCCTACGAGCAGTACTTC. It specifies CASSRTFPSYEQYF.

CDR3 DNA: TGCAGCGTTCGCCCGCCGGACTACAATGAGCAGTTCTTC. As protein: CSVRPPDYNEQFF. The chain links TRBV29-1 to TRBJ2-1, with unresolved D. The germline CDR1 and CDR2 sequences are SQVTM and ANQGSEA. The CDR3 is 13 amino acids. The V and J ends lost 5 bases and 3 bases respectively, with 11 bases between them.